Sequencing of this TCR beta chain was carried out in a study of blood T cell repertoires in COVID-19. Study-wide context: Collection of acute and convalescent COVID-19 samples took place in the United States, Italy and Spain. T cells, B-cell-depleted T cells, or PBMCs provided the cDNA or gDNA that served as material.

Per the study methods: From reference gene primer amplification, estimates of nucleated cell counts were derived. The repertoire was sequenced with immunoSEQ multiplex PCR; TCRdb's copy has only in-frame clones and lacks some. Clonal size and the V and J genes are those of that table, whereas D and trimming came from the DNA. In the table there are tens of thousands of clones, around 77% of which are singletons. A remark on this clone: The DNA is left out, because the CDR3 cannot be placed on it with certainty; the CDR3 is given as TCRdb lists it.

This TCR was sampled from a man aged 65 to 85 with COVID-19, enrolled during active disease. The sequencing input was peripheral blood.

The CDR3: CASSKAAIPGLVGTGNNSPLHF. V and J are TRBV21-1 and TRBJ1-6; no check of the table's D call, TRBD1, against the DNA was made. TRBV21-1 is deemed a pseudogene. The CDR3 is made up of 22 amino acids, end residues included.